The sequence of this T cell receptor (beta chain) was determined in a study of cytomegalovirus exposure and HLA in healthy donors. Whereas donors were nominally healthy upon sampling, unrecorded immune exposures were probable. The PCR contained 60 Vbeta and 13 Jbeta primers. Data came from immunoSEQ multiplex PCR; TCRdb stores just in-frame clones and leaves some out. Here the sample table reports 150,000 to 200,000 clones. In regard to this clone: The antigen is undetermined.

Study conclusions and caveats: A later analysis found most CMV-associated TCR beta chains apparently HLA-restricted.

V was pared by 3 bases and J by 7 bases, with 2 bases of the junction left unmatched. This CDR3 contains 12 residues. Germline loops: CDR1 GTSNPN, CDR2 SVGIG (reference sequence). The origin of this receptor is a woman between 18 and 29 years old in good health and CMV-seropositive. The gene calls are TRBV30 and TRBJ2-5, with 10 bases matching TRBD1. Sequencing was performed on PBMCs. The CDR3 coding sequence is TGTGCCTGGAGGGGACAGGGGTGGACCCAGTACTTC. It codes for CAWRGQGWTQYF.